A selection of T cell receptor beta chains follows, all from one sample in a study of blood T cell repertoires in COVID-19. Data came from immunoSEQ multiplex PCR; TCRdb stores just in-frame clones and leaves some out. Of roughly 88,000 clones in the sample, around 72% were seen once. The material sequenced was peripheral blood. These receptors all stem from a woman aged 55-69 years in a cohort sampled during active or convalescent COVID-19. Both conserved end residues are part of each CDR3. The D gene is left open where the match is weak. For some rows the clone size is stated as once, few or many, or as a class when expanded; others skip it.

j_call: TRBJ1-1; clone_size: -; v_call: TRBV19; d_call: TRBD1; cdr3_nt: TGTGCCAGTAGTGGCAGACAGGGAAGTGAAGCTTTCTTT; cdr3_aa: CASSGRQGSEAFF
j_call: TRBJ2-6; clone_size: -; v_call: TRBV2; d_call: TRBD1; cdr3_nt: TGTGCCAGCAGTGGAGGGACAGCCCCCTCTGGGGCCAACGTCCTGACTTTC; cdr3_aa: CASSGGTAPSGANVLTF
j_call: TRBJ2-7; clone_size: -; v_call: TRBV5-1; d_call: -; cdr3_nt: TGCGCCAGCAGCTTGAGCCAGGGCTACGAGCAGTACTTC; cdr3_aa: CASSLSQGYEQYF
j_call: TRBJ1-6; clone_size: -; v_call: TRBV7-2; d_call: -; cdr3_nt: TGTGCCAGCAGCTTAGGGGGGACTTTTTCACCCCTCCACTTT; cdr3_aa: CASSLGGTFSPLHF
j_call: TRBJ2-5; clone_size: once; v_call: TRBV7-9; d_call: -; cdr3_nt: TGTGCCAGCAGCTTAGCCTCTGAGACCCAGTACTTC; cdr3_aa: CASSLASETQYF
j_call: TRBJ1-3; clone_size: few; v_call: TRBV6-5; d_call: -; cdr3_nt: TGTGCCAGCAGTTACTACGGCTCTGGAAACACCATATATTTT; cdr3_aa: CASSYYGSGNTIYF
j_call: TRBJ1-3; clone_size: -; v_call: TRBV4-3; d_call: -; cdr3_nt: TGCGCCAGCAGCCAAGATCGAGGAGGGGGAAACACCATATATTTT; cdr3_aa: CASSQDRGGGNTIYF
j_call: TRBJ2-3; clone_size: -; v_call: TRBV4-2; d_call: TRBD1; cdr3_nt: TGTGCCAGCAGCCAAGGGGACAGGCCGCAGTATTTT; cdr3_aa: CASSQGDRPQYF
j_call: TRBJ2-1; clone_size: -; v_call: TRBV5-1; d_call: -; cdr3_nt: TGCGCCAGCAGCTTGGGAGGGCGTAATATCTATGAGCAGTTCTTC; cdr3_aa: CASSLGGRNIYEQFF
j_call: TRBJ2-5; clone_size: -; v_call: TRBV4-1; d_call: TRBD1; cdr3_nt: TGCGCCAGCAGCTTACCGACAGGGAGAAGGCAAGAGACCCAGTACTTC; cdr3_aa: CASSLPTGRRQETQYF
j_call: TRBJ1-5; clone_size: once; v_call: TRBV2; d_call: -; cdr3_nt: TGTGCCAGCCACACAGGAGTCACGGGCAATCAGCCCCAGCATTTT; cdr3_aa: CASHTGVTGNQPQHF
j_call: TRBJ2-1; clone_size: once; v_call: TRBV2; d_call: -; cdr3_nt: TGTGCCAGCTACTCCTACAATGAGCAGTTCTTC; cdr3_aa: CASYSYNEQFF
j_call: TRBJ1-6; clone_size: many; v_call: TRBV25-1; d_call: -; cdr3_nt: TGTGCCAGCAGTCTTCACTCACTTAATTCACCCCTCCACTTT; cdr3_aa: CASSLHSLNSPLHF
j_call: TRBJ2-7; clone_size: -; v_call: TRBV28; d_call: TRBD1; cdr3_nt: TGTGCCAGCAGTATATCAGGGGGCAGGTACGAGCAGTACTTC; cdr3_aa: CASSISGGRYEQYF
j_call: TRBJ1-2; clone_size: -; v_call: TRBV19; d_call: -; cdr3_nt: TGTGCCAGTAGTGCGGGTCTGAACAACTATGGCTACACCTTC; cdr3_aa: CASSAGLNNYGYTF
j_call: TRBJ1-1; clone_size: -; v_call: TRBV15; d_call: -; cdr3_nt: TGTGCCACCAGCAGAGCAGACAGGCCCGCTGAAGCTTTCTTT; cdr3_aa: CATSRADRPAEAFF
j_call: TRBJ2-7; clone_size: -; v_call: TRBV15; d_call: -; cdr3_nt: TGTGCCACCAGCAGAGATATGGAGGTTACCTACGAGCAGTACTTC; cdr3_aa: CATSRDMEVTYEQYF
j_call: TRBJ1-4; clone_size: -; v_call: TRBV9; d_call: TRBD1; cdr3_nt: TGTACCAGCAGCGTGGGGACAGGGCGCAGTAATGAAAAACTGTTTTTT; cdr3_aa: CTSSVGTGRSNEKLFF
j_call: TRBJ1-3; clone_size: -; v_call: TRBV3-1/TRBV3-2; d_call: -; cdr3_nt: TGTGCCAGCAGCCAAGGATCAGGGATCGCCGGAAACACCATATATTTT; cdr3_aa: CASSQGSGIAGNTIYF
j_call: TRBJ1-6; clone_size: -; v_call: TRBV15; d_call: -; cdr3_nt: TGTGCCACCAGCAGTCCGGGGGTTCTTCAGGGTGCCCTCCACTTT; cdr3_aa: CATSSPGVLQGALHF
j_call: TRBJ1-2; clone_size: -; v_call: TRBV30; d_call: TRBD1; cdr3_nt: TGTGCCTGGACCCGAACCCTTGGGGGACAGGGGAACTATGGCTACACCTTC; cdr3_aa: CAWTRTLGGQGNYGYTF
j_call: TRBJ2-5; clone_size: once; v_call: TRBV12-3/TRBV12-4; d_call: -; cdr3_nt: TGTGCCAGCAGTTTAAAGACAGTGGGGACCCAGTACTTC; cdr3_aa: CASSLKTVGTQYF
j_call: TRBJ2-7; clone_size: -; v_call: TRBV6-5; d_call: TRBD1; cdr3_nt: TGTGCCAGCACCGGGACAGGGAGACCCTACGAGCAGTACTTC; cdr3_aa: CASTGTGRPYEQYF
j_call: TRBJ2-2; clone_size: -; v_call: TRBV6-1; d_call: TRBD2; cdr3_nt: TGTGCCAGCAGTGTCCTAGGGCTAGCGGGGACTAACACCGGGGAGCTGTTTTTT; cdr3_aa: CASSVLGLAGTNTGELFF
j_call: TRBJ1-6; clone_size: -; v_call: TRBV11-2; d_call: -; cdr3_nt: TGTGCCAGCAGCTTTCCCGGGGTCGGAAATTCACCCCTCCACTTT; cdr3_aa: CASSFPGVGNSPLHF
j_call: TRBJ2-3; clone_size: -; v_call: TRBV4-2; d_call: TRBD2; cdr3_nt: TGTGCCAGCAGCCAAGATCCGGCGGGGGGCACAGATACGCAGTATTTT; cdr3_aa: CASSQDPAGGTDTQYF
j_call: TRBJ2-7; clone_size: -; v_call: TRBV7-2; d_call: -; cdr3_nt: TGTGCCAGCAGCATAACTACTCTGGGAGGGGGAGAGCAGTACTTC; cdr3_aa: CASSITTLGGGEQYF
j_call: TRBJ2-3; clone_size: -; v_call: TRBV24-1; d_call: TRBD1; cdr3_nt: TGTGCCACCAGTGATTCGTCGGGACAGGGGTACACAGATACGCAGTATTTT; cdr3_aa: CATSDSSGQGYTDTQYF
j_call: TRBJ1-4; clone_size: -; v_call: TRBV6-1; d_call: -; cdr3_nt: TGTGCCAGCAGTGAAGGGGCAGGGCTTTATAATGAAAAACTGTTTTTT; cdr3_aa: CASSEGAGLYNEKLFF
j_call: TRBJ1-1; clone_size: -; v_call: TRBV6-5; d_call: -; cdr3_nt: TGTGCCAGCAGCCTCAGAAGTAGCGCTGAAGCTTTCTTT; cdr3_aa: CASSLRSSAEAFF
j_call: TRBJ2-6; clone_size: -; v_call: TRBV14; d_call: -; cdr3_nt: TGTGCCAGCAGCGGTCCCCTTCAGGGGGGCCTCAACTCTGGGGCCAACGTCCTGACTTTC; cdr3_aa: CASSGPLQGGLNSGANVLTF
j_call: TRBJ2-7; clone_size: -; v_call: TRBV6-2/TRBV6-3; d_call: -; cdr3_nt: TGTGCCAGCAGTTTTTTCGACGAGCAGTACTTC; cdr3_aa: CASSFFDEQYF
j_call: TRBJ1-1; clone_size: -; v_call: TRBV6-2/TRBV6-3; d_call: TRBD1; cdr3_nt: TGTGCCAGCAGTACCCAGGGGGCGCTTTCTGAAGCTTTCTTT; cdr3_aa: CASSTQGALSEAFF
j_call: TRBJ1-1; clone_size: once; v_call: TRBV19; d_call: TRBD1; cdr3_nt: TGTGCCAGTAGTATAAAGACAGGGGCTGAAGCTTTCTTT; cdr3_aa: CASSIKTGAEAFF
j_call: TRBJ1-2; clone_size: -; v_call: TRBV7-2; d_call: -; cdr3_nt: TGTGCCAGCAGCTTAGGCCAGACTAACTATGGCTACACCTTC; cdr3_aa: CASSLGQTNYGYTF
j_call: TRBJ1-2; clone_size: -; v_call: TRBV7-9; d_call: TRBD1; cdr3_nt: TGTGCCAGCAGCTTAGCGGGGACAGGGTCCCATGGCTACACCTTC; cdr3_aa: CASSLAGTGSHGYTF
j_call: TRBJ1-2; clone_size: few; v_call: TRBV3-1/TRBV3-2; d_call: -; cdr3_nt: TGTGCCAGCAGCCAAGACGTTCGGGGAGGCTACACCTTC; cdr3_aa: CASSQDVRGGYTF
j_call: TRBJ2-5; clone_size: -; v_call: TRBV6-2/TRBV6-3; d_call: TRBD2; cdr3_nt: TGTGCCAGCAGTTCGGGACTAGCGATACAAGAGACCCAGTACTTC; cdr3_aa: CASSSGLAIQETQYF
j_call: TRBJ2-3; clone_size: -; v_call: TRBV12-5; d_call: -; cdr3_nt: TGTGCTAGTGGACCCGGGACTTCAGATACGCAGTATTTT; cdr3_aa: CASGPGTSDTQYF
j_call: TRBJ1-5; clone_size: -; v_call: TRBV10-3; d_call: TRBD1; cdr3_nt: TGTGCCATCAGTGGCCAGGGGGATCAGCCCCAGCATTTT; cdr3_aa: CAISGQGDQPQHF
j_call: TRBJ1-2; clone_size: -; v_call: TRBV4-3; d_call: -; cdr3_nt: TGCGCCAGCAGCCAAGAGGTTCGGGGGGGGCCCTATGGCTACACCTTC; cdr3_aa: CASSQEVRGGPYGYTF
j_call: TRBJ1-1; clone_size: many; v_call: TRBV5-1; d_call: -; cdr3_nt: TGCGCCAGCAGCCGGGATGGGGGACAACTTGAAGCTTTCTTT; cdr3_aa: CASSRDGGQLEAFF
j_call: TRBJ2-5; clone_size: -; v_call: TRBV15; d_call: -; cdr3_nt: TGTGCCACCAGCAGAGATCAGGCAGAGACCCAGTACTTC; cdr3_aa: CATSRDQAETQYF
j_call: TRBJ2-6; clone_size: -; v_call: TRBV15; d_call: TRBD1; cdr3_nt: TGTGCCACGACCAGACAGGGGCTATCTGGGGCCAACGTCCTGACTTTC; cdr3_aa: CATTRQGLSGANVLTF
j_call: TRBJ2-7; clone_size: -; v_call: TRBV18; d_call: TRBD1; cdr3_nt: TGTGCCAGCTCGCCAACGACACAGGGGACCTCCTACGAGCAGTACTTC; cdr3_aa: CASSPTTQGTSYEQYF
j_call: TRBJ2-6; clone_size: -; v_call: TRBV10-2; d_call: -; cdr3_nt: TGCGCCAGCAGTGACAGGGGAGCCTCTGGGGCCAACGTCCTGACTTTC; cdr3_aa: CASSDRGASGANVLTF
j_call: TRBJ1-6; clone_size: once; v_call: TRBV29-1; d_call: TRBD1; cdr3_nt: TGCAGCGTTGCAGTCGGGCAGGGGGCGAGGTCACCCCTCCACTTT; cdr3_aa: CSVAVGQGARSPLHF
j_call: TRBJ1-5; clone_size: few; v_call: TRBV9; d_call: -; cdr3_nt: TGTGCCAGCAGCCCCCGGGGGAGCAATCAGCCCCAGCATTTT; cdr3_aa: CASSPRGSNQPQHF
j_call: TRBJ2-5; clone_size: -; v_call: TRBV19; d_call: -; cdr3_nt: TGTGCCAGTAGTATGGGGGGATGGGAGACCCAGTACTTC; cdr3_aa: CASSMGGWETQYF
j_call: TRBJ2-7; clone_size: -; v_call: TRBV18; d_call: TRBD1; cdr3_nt: TGTGCCAGCTCCCCCGGGACAGGGGACGAGCAGTACTTC; cdr3_aa: CASSPGTGDEQYF
j_call: TRBJ2-3; clone_size: many; v_call: TRBV7-9; d_call: -; cdr3_nt: TGTGCCAGCAGCCCATCACAGGGAAGAGGCACAGATACGCAGTATTTT; cdr3_aa: CASSPSQGRGTDTQYF
j_call: TRBJ1-1; clone_size: once; v_call: TRBV6-2/TRBV6-3; d_call: -; cdr3_nt: TGTGCCAGCAGTTACTCGAGAAGAGGGAGATCGAACACTGAAGCTTTCTTT; cdr3_aa: CASSYSRRGRSNTEAFF
j_call: TRBJ2-5; clone_size: once; v_call: TRBV6-5; d_call: -; cdr3_nt: TGTGCCAGCAGTTATTATAGGGGGAAAGGAGAGACCCAGTACTTC; cdr3_aa: CASSYYRGKGETQYF
j_call: TRBJ2-7; clone_size: -; v_call: TRBV18; d_call: TRBD2; cdr3_nt: TGTGCCAGCTCACCATCCCTAGCGGGATACGAGCAGTACTTC; cdr3_aa: CASSPSLAGYEQYF